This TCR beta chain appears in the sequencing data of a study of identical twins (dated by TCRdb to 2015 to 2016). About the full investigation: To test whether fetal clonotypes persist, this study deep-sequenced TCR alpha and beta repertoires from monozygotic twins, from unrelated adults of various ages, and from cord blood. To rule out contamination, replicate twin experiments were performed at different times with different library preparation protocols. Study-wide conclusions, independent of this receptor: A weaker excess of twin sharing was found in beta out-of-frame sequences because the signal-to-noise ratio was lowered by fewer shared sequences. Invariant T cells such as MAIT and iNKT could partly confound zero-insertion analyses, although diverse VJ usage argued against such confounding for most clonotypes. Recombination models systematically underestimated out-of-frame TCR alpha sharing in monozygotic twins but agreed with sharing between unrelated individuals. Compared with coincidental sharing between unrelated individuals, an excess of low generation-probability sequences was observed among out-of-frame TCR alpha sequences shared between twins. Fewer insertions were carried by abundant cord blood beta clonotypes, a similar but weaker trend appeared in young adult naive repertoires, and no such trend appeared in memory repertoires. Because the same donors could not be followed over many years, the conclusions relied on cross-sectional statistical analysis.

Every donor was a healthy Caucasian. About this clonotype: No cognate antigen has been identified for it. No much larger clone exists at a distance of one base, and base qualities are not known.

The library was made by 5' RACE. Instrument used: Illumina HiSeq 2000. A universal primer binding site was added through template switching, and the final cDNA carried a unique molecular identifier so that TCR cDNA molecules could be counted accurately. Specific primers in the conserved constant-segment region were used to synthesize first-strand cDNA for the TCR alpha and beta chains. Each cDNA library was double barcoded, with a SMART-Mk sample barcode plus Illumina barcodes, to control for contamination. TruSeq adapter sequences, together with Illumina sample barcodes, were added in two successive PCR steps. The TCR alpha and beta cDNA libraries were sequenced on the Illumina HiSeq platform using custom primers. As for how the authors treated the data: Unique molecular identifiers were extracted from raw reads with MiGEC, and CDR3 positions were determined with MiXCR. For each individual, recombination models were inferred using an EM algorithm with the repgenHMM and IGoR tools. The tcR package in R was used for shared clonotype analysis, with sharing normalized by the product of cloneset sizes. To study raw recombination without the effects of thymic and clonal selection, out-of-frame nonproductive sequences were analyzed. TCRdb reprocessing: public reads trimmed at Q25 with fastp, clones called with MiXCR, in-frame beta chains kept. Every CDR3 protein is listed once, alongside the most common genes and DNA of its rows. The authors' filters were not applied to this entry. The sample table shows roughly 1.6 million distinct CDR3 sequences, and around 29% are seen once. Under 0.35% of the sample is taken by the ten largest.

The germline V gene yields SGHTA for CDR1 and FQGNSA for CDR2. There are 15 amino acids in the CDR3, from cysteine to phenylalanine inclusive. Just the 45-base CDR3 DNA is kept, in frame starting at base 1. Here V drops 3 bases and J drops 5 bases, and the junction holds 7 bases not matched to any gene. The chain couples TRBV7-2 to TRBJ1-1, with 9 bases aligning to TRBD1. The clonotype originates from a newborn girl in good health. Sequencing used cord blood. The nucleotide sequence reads TGTGCCAGCAGCTTGATACAGGGGGCAGGTACTGAAGCTTTCTTT. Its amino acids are CASSLIQGAGTEAFF. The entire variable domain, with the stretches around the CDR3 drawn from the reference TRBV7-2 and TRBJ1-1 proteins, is GAGVSQSPSNKVTEKGKDVELRCDPISGHTALYWYRQSLGQGLEFLIYFQGNSAPDKSGLPSDRFSAERTGGSVSTLTIQRTQQEDSAVYLCASSLIQGAGTEAFFGQGTRLTVV.